Included here is one T cell receptor beta chain sequence, with context. No antigen is known for it. Base qualities are missing; no much larger clone stands one base away. TCRbeta CDR3 regions were amplified from genomic DNA using the immunoSEQ Assay, a bias-controlled multiplex PCR. The authors' pipeline ran thus. Nucleated cell counts per sample were estimated from amplification of reference gene primers within the assay. Sequence reads were collapsed and filtered to measure the absolute abundance of every unique TCRbeta CDR3 rearrangement. For each sample, productive Simpson clonality was calculated by taking the square root of Simpson's diversity index across productive rearrangements. TCRdb provides this immuneACCESS table in a form limited to in-frame rearrangements. Some clones are lacking; in checked studies, under half of them reflect an unresolved V gene, and why the rest are absent is not known. V, J and clone size derive from that table, while D and trimming were established from the DNA sequence. The sample has 75,000 or so clones on record, approximately 86% of them singletons. The top ten clonotypes cover roughly 30% of the sample.

CDR1 MNHEY and CDR2 SVGAGI were looked up in the germline V gene. V and J are truncated by 6 bases and 1 base respectively, leaving an intervening sequence of 15 bases. Reading from cysteine to phenylalanine, the CDR3 counts 15 amino acids. The retained sequence is limited to the CDR3, 45 bases, with the frame set at the first base. This entry is derived from a study of blood T cell repertoires in COVID-19 (TCRdb year 2020). Some background on the complete study: Samples covering the acute and convalescent phases of COVID-19 were provided by collaborators in the United States, Italy and Spain. The prospective study material was composed of cDNA or gDNA derived from T cells, B-cell-depleted T cells, or PBMCs. Subjects who had been exposed to COVID-19, were actively infected with it, or had recovered from it provided the deeply sampled blood TCRbeta repertoires that made up the dataset. The repertoires were released in a freely available public database meant as a resource for research on the immune response to SARS-CoV-2. Samples came from the ongoing ImmuneRACE study (first 160 participants) plus 1,254 subjects from 6 global collaborators. Nearly every sample came with metadata listing a de-identified subject ID, COVID-19 status, age in years and sex. Where available, HLA class I and class II types were taken from metadata supplied by the sample provider and were not determined by assay-based typing. General study outcomes and caveats: The amount of clinical and demographic metadata varied by source and participant and was provided uncurated.

Each collaborating institution followed its own protocols to collect whole blood in K2EDTA tubes. Collaborator samples were shipped for TCRbeta analysis as frozen whole blood, isolated PBMCs, or DNA extracted from either sample type. The material sequenced was peripheral blood. Here the chain combines TRBV6-5 and TRBJ1-1; TRBD1 might be the D gene, on 5 matching bases. The TCR originated in a man aged 50-59 years with acute or convalescent COVID-19. The nucleotides are TGTGCCAGCAGATCATCCAGGGCGCCGAACACTGAAGCTTTCTTT. It specifies CASRSSRAPNTEAFF.